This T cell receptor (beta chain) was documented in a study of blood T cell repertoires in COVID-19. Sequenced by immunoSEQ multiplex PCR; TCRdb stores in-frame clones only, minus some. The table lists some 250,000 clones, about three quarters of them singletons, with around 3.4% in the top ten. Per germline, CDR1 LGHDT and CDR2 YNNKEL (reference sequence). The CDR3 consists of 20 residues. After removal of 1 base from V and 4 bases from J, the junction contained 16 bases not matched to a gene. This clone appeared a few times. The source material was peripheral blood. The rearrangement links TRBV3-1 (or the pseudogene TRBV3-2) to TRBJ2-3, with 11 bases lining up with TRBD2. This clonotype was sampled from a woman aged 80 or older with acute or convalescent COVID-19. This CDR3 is CASSQVPGVAGGPCADTQYF. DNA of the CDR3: TGTGCCAGCAGCCAAGTTCCCGGGGTAGCGGGGGGGCCGTGCGCAGATACGCAGTATTTT.